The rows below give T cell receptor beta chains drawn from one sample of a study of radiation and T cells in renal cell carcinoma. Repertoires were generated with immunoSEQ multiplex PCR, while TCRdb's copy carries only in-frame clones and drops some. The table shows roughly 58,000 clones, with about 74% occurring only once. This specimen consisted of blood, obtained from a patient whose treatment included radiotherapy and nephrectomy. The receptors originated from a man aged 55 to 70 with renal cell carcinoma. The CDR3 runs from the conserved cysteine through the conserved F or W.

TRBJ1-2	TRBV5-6	CATRGGSINYGYTF
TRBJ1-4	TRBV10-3	CAISDRGNEKLFF
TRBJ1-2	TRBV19	CASSIEKGWNGYTF
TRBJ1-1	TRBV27	CASSFARGTEAFF
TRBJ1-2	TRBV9	CASSVDEGARGYTF
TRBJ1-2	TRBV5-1	CASSSIQANYGYTF
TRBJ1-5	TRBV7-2	CASSPFGGQSNQPQHF
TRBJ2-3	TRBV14	CASSLTLAATDTQYF
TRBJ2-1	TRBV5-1	CASSLTPSGGADEQFF
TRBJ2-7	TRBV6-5	CASSGGYEQYF
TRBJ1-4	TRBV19	CASSTPGTDNEKLFF
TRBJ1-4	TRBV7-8	CASSLGTGNEKLFF
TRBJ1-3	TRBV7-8	CASSLLTARNTIYF
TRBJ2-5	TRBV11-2	CASSPNPETQYF
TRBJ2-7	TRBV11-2	CASSAITGGRYEQYF
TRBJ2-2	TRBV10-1	CASSDAGSTGELFF
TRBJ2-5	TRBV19	CASSMRSGAPQETQYF
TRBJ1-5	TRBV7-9	CASSADRDQPQHF
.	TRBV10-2	CASSGGGLYYEQYF
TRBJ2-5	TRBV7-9	CASLWGAQETQYF
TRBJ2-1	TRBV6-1	CASRTTSGSPSKQFF
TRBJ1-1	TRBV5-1	CASSPGTLNTEAFF
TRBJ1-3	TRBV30	CAWKRSGNTIYF
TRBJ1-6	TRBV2	CASEGGQGTNSPLHF
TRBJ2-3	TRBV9	CASSPSGGDTQYF
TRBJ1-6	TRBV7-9	CASSLDLGDNSPLHF
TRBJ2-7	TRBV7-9	CASSHRDRAAYEQYF
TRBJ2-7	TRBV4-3	CASSHDRDRRYEQYF
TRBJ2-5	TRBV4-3	CASSEIQGARKTQYF
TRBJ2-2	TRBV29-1	CSVSRNTGELFF
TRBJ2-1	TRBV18	CASSPRPSGDTYNEQFF
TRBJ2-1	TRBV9	CASNTGNYNEQFF
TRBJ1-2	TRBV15	CATSRDQRVSGYTF
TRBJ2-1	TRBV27	CASSLPTTSRGFNEQFF
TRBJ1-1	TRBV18	CASSPTVNTEAFF
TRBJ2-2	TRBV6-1	CASTSREPNTGELFF
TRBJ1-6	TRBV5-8	CASSLASGFNSPLHF
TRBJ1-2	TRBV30	CAWDYRGPYGYTF
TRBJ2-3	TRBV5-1	CASSLAPAQDTQYF
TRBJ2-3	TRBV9	CASSVAGMGSDTQYF
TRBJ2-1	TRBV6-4	CASSDSGTDYNEQFF
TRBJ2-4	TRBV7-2	CASSLGWTKNIQYF
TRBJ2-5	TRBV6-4	CASSERGSPAETQYF
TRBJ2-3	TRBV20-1	CSASGADTQYF
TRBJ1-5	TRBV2	CATSRDYNQPQHF
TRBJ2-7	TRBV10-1	CASSDSNEQYF
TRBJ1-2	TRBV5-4	CASSLEVGSADYGYTF
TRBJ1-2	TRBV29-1	CSVPNDRGARYYGYTF
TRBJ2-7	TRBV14	CASSQSRGQGRNYEQYF
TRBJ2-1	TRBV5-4	CASSDLGLSYNEQFF
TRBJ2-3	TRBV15	CATSRDRGQGRDTQYF
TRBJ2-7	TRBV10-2	CASSPDRRRQQYF
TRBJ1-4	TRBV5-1	CASSLWGAGEKLFF
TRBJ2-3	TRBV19	CASSIGAGVIDTQYF
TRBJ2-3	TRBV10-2	CASSVGIAGATDTQYF
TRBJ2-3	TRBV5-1	CASTRDTATDTQYF
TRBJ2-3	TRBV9	CASSPLEAVDTQYF
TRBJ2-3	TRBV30	CAWSLVTDTQYF
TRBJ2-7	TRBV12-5	CASGLGMEGVQYF
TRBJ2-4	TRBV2	CASSEVGGPTKNIQYF